A selection of T cell receptor beta chains follows, all from one sample in a study of shared T cell receptors in the human thymus. TCRdb's table, derived via immunoSEQ multiplex PCR, lists solely in-frame clones and lacks some. The sample lists approximately 730,000 clones; roughly 85% were seen once. The data also belong to a second study, concerning human thymus T cells.

The sequenced sample consisted of thymocytes. The receptor set was obtained from a girl under two years old with a congenital heart defect. CDR3s include the opening cysteine and the closing phenylalanine or tryptophan. Each record gives: V gene, D gene, J gene, clone size, CDR3 protein, CDR3 DNA. The D gene is left open where the match is weak. Clone size appears in some rows only: once, few, many, or a class for an expanded clone.

v_gene: TRBV18
d_gene: NA
j_gene: TRBJ2-7
abundance: NA
CDR3aa: CASSPPNRDPYEQYF
CDR3nt: TGTGCCAGCTCACCACCCAACAGGGATCCCTACGAGCAGTACTTC

v_gene: TRBV7-8
d_gene: NA
j_gene: TRBJ1-5
abundance: NA
CDR3aa: CASSFGVGSQPQHF
CDR3nt: TGTGCCAGCAGCTTTGGCGTGGGGAGTCAGCCCCAGCATTTT

v_gene: TRBV6-1
d_gene: TRBD1
j_gene: TRBJ2-7
abundance: NA
CDR3aa: CASSEVRGTARRLYEQYF
CDR3nt: TGTGCCAGCAGTGAAGTTAGGGGGACAGCCCGCCGTTTATACGAGCAGTACTTC

v_gene: TRBV19
d_gene: NA
j_gene: TRBJ1-1
abundance: NA
CDR3aa: CASSKATLGHGNTEAFF
CDR3nt: TGTGCCAGTAGTAAAGCGACATTGGGACACGGCAACACTGAAGCTTTCTTT

v_gene: TRBV5-1
d_gene: NA
j_gene: TRBJ1-1
abundance: NA
CDR3aa: CASSLVGGVGTEAFF
CDR3nt: TGCGCCAGCAGCTTGGTCGGAGGGGTGGGGACTGAAGCTTTCTTT

v_gene: TRBV28
d_gene: TRBD1
j_gene: TRBJ1-2
abundance: NA
CDR3aa: CASSFQGRTGGSGYTF
CDR3nt: TGTGCCAGCAGTTTTCAGGGCCGGACAGGGGGCAGTGGCTACACCTTC

v_gene: TRBV2
d_gene: NA
j_gene: TRBJ1-5
abundance: NA
CDR3aa: CASSDFFGQPQHF
CDR3nt: TGTGCCAGCAGTGATTTTTTCGGTCAGCCCCAGCATTTT

v_gene: TRBV7-3
d_gene: TRBD1
j_gene: TRBJ2-2
abundance: NA
CDR3aa: CASSPTYEPEDRVNTGELFF
CDR3nt: TGTGCCAGCAGCCCGACTTACGAACCAGAGGACAGGGTGAACACCGGGGAGCTGTTTTTT

v_gene: TRBV9
d_gene: TRBD2
j_gene: TRBJ2-1
abundance: NA
CDR3aa: CASSVDGGAAVWTYNEQFF
CDR3nt: TGTGCCAGCAGCGTAGACGGGGGGGCCGCCGTCTGGACCTACAATGAGCAGTTCTTC

v_gene: TRBV28
d_gene: NA
j_gene: TRBJ1-1
abundance: NA
CDR3aa: CASGIGRVLGAFF
CDR3nt: TGTGCCAGCGGCATCGGTCGGGTGTTGGGAGCTTTCTTT

v_gene: TRBV7-9
d_gene: NA
j_gene: TRBJ1-1
abundance: NA
CDR3aa: CASSFVGGNTEAFF
CDR3nt: TGTGCCAGCAGCTTCGTCGGGGGGAACACTGAAGCTTTCTTT

v_gene: TRBV10-3
d_gene: TRBD1
j_gene: TRBJ1-6
abundance: once
CDR3aa: CAIRGKPRDRDNSPLHF
CDR3nt: TGTGCCATCAGGGGCAAACCCCGGGACAGGGATAATTCACCCCTCCACTTT

v_gene: TRBV4-1
d_gene: NA
j_gene: TRBJ2-1
abundance: NA
CDR3aa: CASSQATRDLYNEQFF
CDR3nt: TGCGCCAGCAGCCAAGCAACCCGGGACTTGTACAATGAGCAGTTCTTC

v_gene: TRBV4-1
d_gene: TRBD2
j_gene: TRBJ2-5
abundance: NA
CDR3aa: CASSQLWDSGGSRETQYF
CDR3nt: TGCGCCAGCAGCCAACTCTGGGACAGCGGGGGGAGTCGCGAGACCCAGTACTTC

v_gene: TRBV20-1
d_gene: NA
j_gene: TRBJ2-5
abundance: NA
CDR3aa: CSADPGTQYF
CDR3nt: TGCAGTGCTGATCCGGGGACCCAGTACTTC

v_gene: TRBV4-3
d_gene: NA
j_gene: TRBJ1-5
abundance: NA
CDR3aa: CASSQVFRGPQHF
CDR3nt: TGCGCCAGCAGCCAAGTCTTCCGAGGGCCCCAGCATTTT

v_gene: TRBV4-3
d_gene: TRBD1
j_gene: TRBJ2-1
abundance: NA
CDR3aa: CASSQEYVLGQDFNEQFF
CDR3nt: TGCGCCAGCAGCCAAGAATACGTTTTGGGACAGGACTTCAATGAGCAGTTCTTC

v_gene: TRBV4-1
d_gene: NA
j_gene: TRBJ2-7
abundance: NA
CDR3aa: CASSQAGGYSYEQYF
CDR3nt: TGCGCCAGCAGCCAAGCGGGGGGCTACTCCTACGAGCAGTACTTC

v_gene: TRBV7-2
d_gene: NA
j_gene: TRBJ1-1
abundance: NA
CDR3aa: CASSLGAGVYTEAFF
CDR3nt: TGTGCCAGCAGCTTAGGTGCAGGGGTGTACACTGAAGCTTTCTTT

v_gene: TRBV6-1
d_gene: TRBD2
j_gene: TRBJ2-5
abundance: NA
CDR3aa: CASIGRAGGTQYF
CDR3nt: TGTGCCAGCATTGGACGGGCGGGGGGGACCCAGTACTTC

v_gene: TRBV19
d_gene: TRBD1
j_gene: TRBJ1-5
abundance: NA
CDR3aa: CASSIGQGFWQPQHF
CDR3nt: TGTGCCAGTAGTATTGGACAGGGGTTTTGGCAGCCCCAGCATTTT

v_gene: TRBV7-9
d_gene: TRBD1
j_gene: TRBJ2-5
abundance: NA
CDR3aa: CASSFRDRGPETQYF
CDR3nt: TGTGCCAGCAGCTTCCGGGACAGGGGGCCCGAGACCCAGTACTTC

v_gene: TRBV6-6
d_gene: NA
j_gene: TRBJ2-7
abundance: few
CDR3aa: CASSYSSSNGEQYF
CDR3nt: TGTGCCAGCAGTTACTCATCTAGCAACGGCGAGCAGTACTTC

v_gene: TRBV19
d_gene: NA
j_gene: TRBJ1-2
abundance: once
CDR3aa: CASKAWGTSDGYTF
CDR3nt: TGTGCCAGTAAGGCCTGGGGGACTTCGGATGGCTACACCTTC

v_gene: TRBV9
d_gene: NA
j_gene: TRBJ1-4
abundance: NA
CDR3aa: CASSVASWTDSNEKLFF
CDR3nt: TGTGCCAGCAGCGTAGCTTCGTGGACAGACTCTAATGAAAAACTGTTTTTT

v_gene: TRBV10-3
d_gene: TRBD1
j_gene: TRBJ1-1
abundance: once
CDR3aa: CATTQGGAEAFF
CDR3nt: TGTGCCACGACACAGGGGGGGGCTGAAGCTTTCTTT

v_gene: TRBV4-2
d_gene: TRBD2
j_gene: TRBJ2-3
abundance: few
CDR3aa: CASSLRKLAGGSDTDTQYF
CDR3nt: TGTGCCAGCAGCCTTCGGAAGCTAGCGGGGGGATCTGACACAGATACGCAGTATTTT

v_gene: TRBV5-4
d_gene: TRBD1
j_gene: TRBJ1-1
abundance: once
CDR3aa: CASSANRGGEAFF
CDR3nt: TGTGCCAGCAGCGCGAACAGGGGGGGAGAAGCTTTCTTT

v_gene: TRBV15
d_gene: NA
j_gene: TRBJ1-1
abundance: few
CDR3aa: CATSRDLTGSTEAFF
CDR3nt: TGTGCCACCAGCAGAGATCTGACAGGTTCCACTGAAGCTTTCTTT

v_gene: TRBV28
d_gene: TRBD1
j_gene: TRBJ1-2
abundance: NA
CDR3aa: CASSTRDRGITF
CDR3nt: TGTGCCAGCAGTACTCGGGACAGGGGGATTACCTTC

v_gene: TRBV5-4
d_gene: NA
j_gene: TRBJ2-5
abundance: few
CDR3aa: CASSLGQARVETQYF
CDR3nt: TGTGCCAGCAGCTTGGGCCAGGCGAGGGTAGAGACCCAGTACTTC

v_gene: TRBV19
d_gene: TRBD1
j_gene: TRBJ2-3
abundance: few
CDR3aa: CATETGGTDTQYF
CDR3nt: TGTGCCACCGAGACAGGGGGCACAGATACGCAGTATTTT

v_gene: TRBV9
d_gene: NA
j_gene: TRBJ1-2
abundance: NA
CDR3aa: CASSPSGSGIGYTF
CDR3nt: TGTGCCAGCAGCCCTTCGGGGTCTGGGATTGGCTACACCTTC

v_gene: TRBV5-4
d_gene: TRBD1
j_gene: TRBJ1-1
abundance: few
CDR3aa: CASNSEPGGWGTEAFF
CDR3nt: TGTGCCAGCAACTCTGAACCAGGGGGGTGGGGCACTGAAGCTTTCTTT

v_gene: TRBV10-2
d_gene: NA
j_gene: TRBJ1-2
abundance: NA
CDR3aa: CASSSNRVPRYGYTF
CDR3nt: TGCGCCAGCAGTTCCAACAGGGTACCTCGGTATGGCTACACCTTC

v_gene: TRBV10-3
d_gene: NA
j_gene: TRBJ2-7
abundance: NA
CDR3aa: CAISESGGSEHEQYF
CDR3nt: TGTGCCATCAGTGAGTCAGGGGGTTCGGAACACGAGCAGTACTTC

v_gene: TRBV5-1
d_gene: NA
j_gene: TRBJ1-5
abundance: NA
CDR3aa: CASSWRGGQPQHF
CDR3nt: TGCGCCAGCAGCTGGCGGGGTGGACAGCCCCAGCATTTT

v_gene: TRBV5-1
d_gene: TRBD1
j_gene: TRBJ2-2
abundance: NA
CDR3aa: CASSRDRGRGAGELFF
CDR3nt: TGCGCCAGCAGCCGGGACAGGGGAAGAGGTGCCGGGGAGCTGTTTTTT

v_gene: TRBV5-6
d_gene: TRBD1
j_gene: TRBJ1-6
abundance: NA
CDR3aa: CASSLEGGTDYSPLHF
CDR3nt: TGTGCCAGCAGCTTGGAAGGGGGCACGGATTATTCACCCCTCCACTTT